Here is one TCR beta chain with its context. Clones were sequenced by immunoSEQ multiplex PCR, and TCRdb holds only the in-frame ones, with some missing. The data contain about 80,000 clones, roughly nine tenths of them singletons. This record comes from a study of PD-L1 blockade in urothelial cancer. The length of the CDR3 is 17 residues. Germline lookup yields CDR1 SGHVS and CDR2 FNYEAQ. With 5 bases clipped from V and 2 bases from J, the junction kept 13 bases outside the gene matches. The chain joins TRBV7-6 to TRBJ2-7, with 9 bases that match TRBD1. The sample in question was PBMCs, obtained around atezolizumab (anti-PD-L1) treatment. This clonotype originated in a woman in her 70s with urothelial cancer. This CDR3 is CASSTGSQTGGTYEQYF. CDR3 bases: TGTGCCAGCAGCACCGGATCCCAAACAGGGGGCACCTACGAGCAGTACTTC.